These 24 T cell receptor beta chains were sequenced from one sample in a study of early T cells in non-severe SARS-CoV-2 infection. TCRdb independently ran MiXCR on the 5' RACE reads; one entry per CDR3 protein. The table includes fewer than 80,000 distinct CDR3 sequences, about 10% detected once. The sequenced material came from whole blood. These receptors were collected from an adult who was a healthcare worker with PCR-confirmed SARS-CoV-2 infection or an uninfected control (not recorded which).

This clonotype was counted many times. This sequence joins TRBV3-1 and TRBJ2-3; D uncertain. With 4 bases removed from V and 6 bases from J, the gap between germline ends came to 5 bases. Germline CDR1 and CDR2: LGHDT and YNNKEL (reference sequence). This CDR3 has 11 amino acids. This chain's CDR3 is CASSRADTQYF. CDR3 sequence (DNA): TGTGCCAGCAGCCGAGCCGATACGCAGTATTTT.

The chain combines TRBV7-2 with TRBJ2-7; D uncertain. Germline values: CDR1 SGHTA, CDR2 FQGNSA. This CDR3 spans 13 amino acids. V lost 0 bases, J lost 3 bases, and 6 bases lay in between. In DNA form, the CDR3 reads TGTGCCAGCAGCTTAGCTTACAACTACGAGCAGTACTTC. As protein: CASSLAYNYEQYF.

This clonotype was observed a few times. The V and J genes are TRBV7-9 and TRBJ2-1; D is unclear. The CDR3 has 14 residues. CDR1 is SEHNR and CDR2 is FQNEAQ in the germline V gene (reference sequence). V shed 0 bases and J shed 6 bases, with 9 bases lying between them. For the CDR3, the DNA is TGTGCCAGCAGCTTAGCCTTTCTGGCCAATGAGCAGTTCTTC. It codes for CASSLAFLANEQFF.

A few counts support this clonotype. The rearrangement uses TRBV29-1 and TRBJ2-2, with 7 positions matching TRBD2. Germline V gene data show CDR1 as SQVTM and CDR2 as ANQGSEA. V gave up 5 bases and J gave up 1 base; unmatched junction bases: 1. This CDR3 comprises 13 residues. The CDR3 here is CSVSGVNTGELFF. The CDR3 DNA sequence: TGCAGCGTTAGCGGGGTGAACACCGGGGAGCTGTTTTTT.

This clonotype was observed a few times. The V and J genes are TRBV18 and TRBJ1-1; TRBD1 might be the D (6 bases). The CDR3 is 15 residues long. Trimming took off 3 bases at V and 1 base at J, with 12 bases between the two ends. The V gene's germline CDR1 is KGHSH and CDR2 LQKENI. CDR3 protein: CASSPRTASNTEAFF. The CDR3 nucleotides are TGTGCCAGCTCACCCCGGACAGCCTCGAACACTGAAGCTTTCTTT.

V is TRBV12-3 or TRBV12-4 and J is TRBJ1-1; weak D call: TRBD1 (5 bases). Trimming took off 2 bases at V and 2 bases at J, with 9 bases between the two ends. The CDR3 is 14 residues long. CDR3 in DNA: TGTGCCAGCAGTTTACCGGGGACTAACACTGAAGCTTTCTTT. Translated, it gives CASSLPGTNTEAFF.

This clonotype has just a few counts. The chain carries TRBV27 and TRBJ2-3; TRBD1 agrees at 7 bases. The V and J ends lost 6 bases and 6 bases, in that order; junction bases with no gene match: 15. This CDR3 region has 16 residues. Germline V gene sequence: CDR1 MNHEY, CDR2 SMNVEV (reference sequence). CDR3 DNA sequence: TGTGCCAGCAGCCTCAACCGGGACAGCACTCCCGATACGCAGTATTTT. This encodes CASSLNRDSTPDTQYF.

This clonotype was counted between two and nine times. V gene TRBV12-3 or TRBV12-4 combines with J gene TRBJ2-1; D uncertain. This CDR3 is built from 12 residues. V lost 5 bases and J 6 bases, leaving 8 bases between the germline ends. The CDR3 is CASSPLSNEQFF. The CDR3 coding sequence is TGTGCCAGCAGTCCCCTGTCCAATGAGCAGTTCTTC.

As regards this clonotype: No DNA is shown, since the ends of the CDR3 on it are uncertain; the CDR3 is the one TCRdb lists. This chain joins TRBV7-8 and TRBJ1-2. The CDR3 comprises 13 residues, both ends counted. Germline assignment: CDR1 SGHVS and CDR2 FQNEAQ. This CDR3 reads CASSFGNGDGYTF.

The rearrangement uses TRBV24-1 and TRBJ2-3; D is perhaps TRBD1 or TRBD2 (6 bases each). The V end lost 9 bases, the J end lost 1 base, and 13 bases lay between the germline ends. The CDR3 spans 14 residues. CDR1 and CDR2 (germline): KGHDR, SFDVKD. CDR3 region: CATEGRGRTDTQYF. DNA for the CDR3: TGTGCCACCGAGGGTCGGGGGCGCACAGATACGCAGTATTTT.

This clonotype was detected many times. CDR3 in amino acids: CASSHIRGTGELFF. Written as DNA, the CDR3 is TGTGCCAGCAGCCATATCCGGGGAACCGGGGAGCTGTTTTTT. This chain uses TRBV3-1 with TRBJ2-2; the D gene is possibly TRBD2 (5 bases). This CDR3 has 14 residues. The germline V and J ends were trimmed by 3 bases and 5 bases, with 10 bases remaining between them. Germline assignment: CDR1 LGHDT and CDR2 YNNKEL (reference sequence).

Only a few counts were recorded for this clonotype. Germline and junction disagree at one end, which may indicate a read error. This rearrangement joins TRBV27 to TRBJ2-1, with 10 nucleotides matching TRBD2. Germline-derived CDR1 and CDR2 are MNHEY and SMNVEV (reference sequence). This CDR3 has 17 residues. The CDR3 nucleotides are TGTGCCAACAGTTTATCCGTGAGCGGGGGGGCCGGAGATGAGCAGTTCTTC. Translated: CANSLSVSGGAGDEQFF.

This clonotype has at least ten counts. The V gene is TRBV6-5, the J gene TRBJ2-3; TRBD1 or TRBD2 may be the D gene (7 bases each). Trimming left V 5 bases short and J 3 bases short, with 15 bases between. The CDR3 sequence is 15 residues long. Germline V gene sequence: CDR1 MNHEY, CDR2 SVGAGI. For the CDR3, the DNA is TGTGCCAGCAGTACCAGACAGGGAGGGACAGATACGCAGTATTTT. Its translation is CASSTRQGGTDTQYF.

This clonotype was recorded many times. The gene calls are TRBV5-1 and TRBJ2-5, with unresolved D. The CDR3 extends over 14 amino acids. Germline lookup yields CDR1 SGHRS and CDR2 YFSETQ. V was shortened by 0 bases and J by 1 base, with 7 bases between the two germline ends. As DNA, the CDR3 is TGCGCCAGCAGCTTGGGTCAGACCCAAGAGACCCAGTACTTC. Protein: CASSLGQTQETQYF.

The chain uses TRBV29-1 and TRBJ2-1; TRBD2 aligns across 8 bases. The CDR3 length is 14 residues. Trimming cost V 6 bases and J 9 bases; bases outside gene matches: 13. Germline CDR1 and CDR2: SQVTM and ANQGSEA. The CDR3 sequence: CSVARGGSGGEQFF. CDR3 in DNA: TGCAGCGTCGCTCGGGGCGGCAGCGGGGGTGAGCAGTTCTTC.

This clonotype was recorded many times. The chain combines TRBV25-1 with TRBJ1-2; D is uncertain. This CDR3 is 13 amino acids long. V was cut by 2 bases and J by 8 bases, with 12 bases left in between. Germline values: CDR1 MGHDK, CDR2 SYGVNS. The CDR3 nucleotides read TGTGCCAGCAGTGAAAGGACGGCTAACGGCTACACCTTC. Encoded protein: CASSERTANGYTF.

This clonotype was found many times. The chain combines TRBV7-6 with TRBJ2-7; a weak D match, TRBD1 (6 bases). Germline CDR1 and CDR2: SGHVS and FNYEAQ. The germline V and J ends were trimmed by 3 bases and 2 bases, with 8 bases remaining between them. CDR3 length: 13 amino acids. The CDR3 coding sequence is TGTGCCAGCAGCTTGGACAGTACCTACGAGCAGTACTTC. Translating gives CASSLDSTYEQYF.

CDR3 DNA: TGCAGCTTTACGATGCGACAGGGGGCGATTGGGGAAAAACTGTTTTTT. Protein product: CSFTMRQGAIGEKLFF. The chain joins TRBV29-1 to TRBJ1-4; 10 nucleotides align to TRBD1. The ends lost 8 bases at V and 8 bases at J; junction bases unmatched: 17. The CDR3 is 16 amino acids. CDR1 and CDR2 (germline): SQVTM, ANQGSEA.

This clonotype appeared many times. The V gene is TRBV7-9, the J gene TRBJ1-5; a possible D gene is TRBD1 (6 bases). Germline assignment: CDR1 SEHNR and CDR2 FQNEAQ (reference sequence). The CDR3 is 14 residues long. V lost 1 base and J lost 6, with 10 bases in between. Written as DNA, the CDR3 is TGTGCCAGCAGCTTAGGGGGGGCGATTCAGCCCCAGCATTTT. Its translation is CASSLGGAIQPQHF.

The CDR3 DNA sequence: TGCAGTGCCCCGGGACTAGCGGGAAGAAATGAGCAGTTCTTC. Amino acid sequence: CSAPGLAGRNEQFF. The chain links TRBV20-1 to TRBJ2-1; TRBD2 agrees at 13 bases. Germline V gives CDR1 DFQATT, CDR2 SNEGSKA (reference sequence). The junction had 6 bases not matched to a gene; V was cut back by 6 bases and J by 7 bases. This CDR3 region has 14 residues.

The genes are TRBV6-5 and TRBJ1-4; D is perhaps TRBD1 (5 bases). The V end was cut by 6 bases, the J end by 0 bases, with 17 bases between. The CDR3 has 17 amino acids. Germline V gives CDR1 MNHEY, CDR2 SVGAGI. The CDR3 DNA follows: TGTGCCAGCAGCTCTGACAGACTCCCTGCAACTAATGAAAAACTGTTTTTT. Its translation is CASSSDRLPATNEKLFF.

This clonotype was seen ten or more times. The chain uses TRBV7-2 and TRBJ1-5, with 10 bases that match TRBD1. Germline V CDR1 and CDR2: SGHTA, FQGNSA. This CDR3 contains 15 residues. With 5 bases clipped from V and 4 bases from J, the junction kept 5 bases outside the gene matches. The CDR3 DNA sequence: TGTGCCAGCAGCACAAGGACAGGGGGTAATCAGCCCCAGCATTTT. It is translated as CASSTRTGGNQPQHF.

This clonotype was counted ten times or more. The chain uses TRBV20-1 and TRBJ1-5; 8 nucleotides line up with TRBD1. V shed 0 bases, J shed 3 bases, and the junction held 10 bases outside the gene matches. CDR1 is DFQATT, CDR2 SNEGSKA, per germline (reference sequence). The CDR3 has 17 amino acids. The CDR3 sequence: CSARDFPGTGNNQPQHF. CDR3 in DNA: TGCAGTGCTAGAGATTTCCCCGGGACAGGTAACAATCAGCCCCAGCATTTT.

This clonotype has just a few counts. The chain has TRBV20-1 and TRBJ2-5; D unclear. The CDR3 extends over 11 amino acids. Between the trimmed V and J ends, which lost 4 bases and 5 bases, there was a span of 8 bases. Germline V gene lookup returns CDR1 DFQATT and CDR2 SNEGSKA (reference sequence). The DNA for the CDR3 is TGCAGTGCTACCCCCGACGAGACCCAGTACTTC. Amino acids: CSATPDETQYF.